The 27 T cell receptor beta chains below were found in one sample sequenced in a study of blood T cell repertoires in COVID-19. The protocol was immunoSEQ multiplex PCR, while the TCRdb copy is restricted to in-frame clones and leaves out a portion. This sample has 77,000 or so clones, with 70% to 90% found just once. Source material: peripheral blood. These receptors came from a man aged 50-59 years with active COVID-19.

The genes are TRBV12-3 or TRBV12-4 and TRBJ1-5; unclear D gene. The CDR3 spans 13 residues. Trimming took off 0 bases at V and 4 bases at J, with 4 bases between the two ends. In DNA form, the CDR3 reads TGTGCCAGCAGTTTAGCCTCTAATCAGCCCCAGCATTTT. Translating gives CASSLASNQPQHF.

The V call is TRBV29-1, the J call TRBJ2-7; 7 nucleotides agree with TRBD2. V was pared by 5 bases and J by 4 bases, with 5 bases of the junction left unmatched. CDR1 is SQVTM, CDR2 ANQGSEA, per germline. The CDR3 consists of 12 residues. CDR3 in amino acids: CSVTGTTYEQYF. The CDR3, as DNA: TGCAGCGTTACCGGGACTACTTACGAGCAGTACTTC.

The J gene is TRBJ1-2, the V gene TRBV7-8; D perhaps matches TRBD1 (6 bases). Germline CDR1 SGHVS, CDR2 FQNEAQ. The V end was cut by 5 bases, the J end by 4 bases, with 17 bases between. The CDR3 length is 15 residues. The CDR3 sequence: CASSPRVVGGYGYTF. CDR3 nucleotides: TGTGCCAGCAGCCCCAGGGTAGTAGGGGGCTATGGCTACACCTTC.

J is TRBJ2-3 and V is TRBV4-3, with TRBD2 identical over 7 bases. This CDR3 comprises 16 residues. V was clipped by 0 bases and J by 7 bases; unmatched bases: 10. CDR1 and CDR2 from the germline V gene are LGHNA and YSLEER. In nucleotides, the CDR3 is TGCGCCAGCAGCCAAGATGGAGCGGGGCCTGACAATACGCAGTATTTT. This encodes CASSQDGAGPDNTQYF.

This clone was seen a few times. DNA for the CDR3: TGTGCCAGCTCACCATTAGTGGGCTCGAGTGAGCAGTTCTTC. Protein product: CASSPLVGSSEQFF. V is TRBV18 and J is TRBJ2-1; no firm D call. The length of the CDR3 is 14 residues. Germline assignment: CDR1 KGHSH and CDR2 LQKENI. V dropped 2 bases and J dropped 9 bases, with 14 bases sitting between them.

This clone was counted between two and nine times. V and J are TRBV25-1 and TRBJ2-2; a possible D gene is TRBD2 (6 bases). Trimming cost V 8 bases and J 7 bases, with 14 bases left between them. Per germline, CDR1 MGHDK and CDR2 SYGVNS. This CDR3 has 13 residues. The CDR3 nucleotides are TGTGCCAGCGCCCCTCGGGGGTACGGGGAGCTGTTTTTT. Protein: CASAPRGYGELFF. Complete variable domain (other parts from reference TRBV25-1 and TRBJ2-2): EADIYQTPRYLVIGTGKKITLECSQTMGHDKMYWYQQDPGMELHLIHYSYGVNSTEKGDLSSESTVSRIRTEHFPLTLESARPSHTSQYLCASAPRGYGELFFGEGSRLTVL.

V gene TRBV18 combines with J gene TRBJ2-5; TRBD1 might be the D (7 bases). Germline assignment: CDR1 KGHSH and CDR2 LQKENI. V lost 3 bases, J lost 5 bases, and 22 bases lay in between. The CDR3 covers 17 residues. CDR3 in DNA: TGTGCCAGCTCACCTAGAGTGGTGGCAGGGGGGCTGGAGACCCAGTACTTC. Amino acids: CASSPRVVAGGLETQYF.

This clone has just a few counts. The genes are TRBV4-2 and TRBJ1-2; perhaps TRBD1 as D (5 bases). Looked up from germline, CDR1 is LGHNA and CDR2 is YNFKEQ. This CDR3 is 14 amino acids long. Trimming removed 3 bases at V and 6 bases at J, with 14 bases between. The CDR3 coding sequence is TGTGCCAGCAGCCAGGGGGGTCACGCAGATGGCTACACCTTC. This codes for CASSQGGHADGYTF.

This chain links TRBV28 with TRBJ1-6; weak D call: TRBD1 (6 bases). Germline V gene lookup returns CDR1 MDHEN and CDR2 SYDVKM. The V gene lost 3 bases and the J gene lost 11 bases, with 17 bases spanning the gap. There are 15 residues in the CDR3. For the CDR3, the DNA is TGTGCCAGCAGTTTTTCGGGTAGGGGGTATACACCCCTCCACTTT. It encodes CASSFSGRGYTPLHF.

The V and J genes are TRBV7-9 and TRBJ1-3; perhaps TRBD1 as D (5 bases). Germline lookup yields CDR1 SEHNR and CDR2 FQNEAQ (reference sequence). The CDR3 is 14 amino acids. Between the trimmed V and J ends, which lost 1 base and 3 bases, there was a span of 7 bases. The CDR3 DNA follows: TGTGCCAGCAGCTTAGGCAGGGATGGAAACACCATATATTTT. Residues: CASSLGRDGNTIYF.

In its sample, this clone was seen once. The V and J genes are TRBV6-5 and TRBJ2-7; D unresolved. CDR1 and CDR2 from the germline V gene are MNHEY and SVGAGI. CDR3 length: 11 amino acids. Trimming left V 4 bases short and J 6 bases short, with 7 bases between. The CDR3 DNA follows: TGTGCCAGCAGTTTCACGCGCGAGCAGTACTTC. This gives the protein CASSFTREQYF.

This clone has only one observation. The rearrangement uses TRBV7-2 and TRBJ2-3, with 15 bases aligning to TRBD2. The V and J ends lost 1 base and 13 bases, in that order; junction bases with no gene match: 9. Germline CDR1 is SGHTA and CDR2 is FQGNSA. The CDR3 length is 16 residues. As DNA, the CDR3 is TGTGCCAGCAGCTTAGGGACTAGCGGGGGGGCTGGACACAAGTATTTT. Translating it yields CASSLGTSGGAGHKYF.

The chain couples TRBV11-3 to TRBJ2-3; D gene uncertain. The CDR3 extends over 12 amino acids. Germline CDR1 reads SGHNT; CDR2 reads YENEEA. Trimming took 2 bases from V and 2 from J, leaving 2 bases between them. CDR3 residues: CASSLHTDTQYF. The CDR3 DNA follows: TGTGCCAGCAGCTTACACACAGATACGCAGTATTTT.

The chain has TRBV28 and TRBJ1-4, with TRBD1 identical over 9 bases. This CDR3 is built from 14 residues. Losses at the gene ends were 5 bases for V and 7 bases for J; bases not matched to a gene: 5. From germline, CDR1 is MDHEN and CDR2 SYDVKM. CDR3 bases: TGTGCCAGCAGTACACAGGGGGCGGGTGAAAAACTGTTTTTT. Its protein product is CASSTQGAGEKLFF.

The V and J genes are TRBV7-2 and TRBJ2-7; 7 bases map to TRBD2. The ends lost 2 bases at V and 3 bases at J; junction bases unmatched: 7. The CDR3 sequence is 15 residues long. Germline CDR1 is SGHTA and CDR2 is FQGNSA. This CDR3 is CASSLTGRSNYEQYF. The CDR3 bases are TGTGCCAGCAGCTTAACCGGGAGGTCCAACTACGAGCAGTACTTC.

The chain has TRBV2 and TRBJ2-3; 7 bases agree with TRBD2. This CDR3 has 16 residues. Germline loops: CDR1 SNHLY, CDR2 FYNNEI. V lost 6 bases to trimming and J lost 4 bases; unmatched junction nucleotides: 13. Here the CDR3 DNA reads TGTGCCAGCAGCCCATCGACAGCAGGACTAGCAGATACGCAGTATTTT. Protein sequence: CASSPSTAGLADTQYF.

The CDR3 protein is CASSPREHGELFF. CDR3 coding DNA: TGTGCCAGCAGCCCTCGGGAGCACGGGGAGCTGTTTTTT. The chain is built from TRBV11-1 and TRBJ2-2; D possibly corresponds to TRBD2 (6 bases). Trimming took 5 bases from V and 7 from J, leaving 11 bases between them. The CDR3 is made up of 13 amino acids. Per germline, CDR1 SGHAT and CDR2 FQDESV (reference sequence).

This chain links TRBV28 with TRBJ2-3, with D unclear. CDR1 is MDHEN and CDR2 is SYDVKM in the germline V gene. The CDR3 has 14 amino acids. Trimming pared 2 bases from V and 2 bases from J, leaving 8 bases between. This CDR3 reads CASSLLLYTDTQYF. The CDR3 DNA reads as TGTGCCAGCAGTTTACTACTTTACACAGATACGCAGTATTTT.

The V and J genes are TRBV6-1 and TRBJ1-1; D might be TRBD1 (5 bases). The CDR3 is 14 residues long. The V end was cut by 1 base, the J end by 6 bases, with 12 bases between. CDR1 and CDR2 (germline): MNHNS, SASEGT. CDR3 loop: CASSEGQLYAEAFF. The DNA for the CDR3 is TGTGCCAGCAGTGAAGGACAGTTATACGCTGAAGCTTTCTTT.

V usage is TRBV19 and J usage is TRBJ1-1; 8 bases are shared with TRBD1. CDR1 and CDR2 (germline): LNHDA, SQIVND (reference sequence). Trimming removed 4 bases from V and 6 bases from J; junction bases left unmatched: 4. CDR3 length: 13 amino acids. CDR3 in amino acids: CASSTVTGAEAFF. In DNA form, the CDR3 reads TGTGCCAGTAGTACAGTGACAGGGGCTGAAGCTTTCTTT. The whole variable domain, remainder taken from reference TRBV19 and TRBJ1-1, is DGGITQSPKYLFRKEGQNVTLSCEQNLNHDAMYWYRQDPGQGLRLIYYSQIVNDFQKGDIAEGYSVSREKKESFPLTVTSAQKNPTAFYLCASSTVTGAEAFFGQGTRLTVV.

The chain employs TRBV9 and TRBJ2-3; 7 bases line up with TRBD2. V shed 3 bases and J 2 bases; nucleotides not matched to a gene: 9. Germline values: CDR1 SGDLS, CDR2 YYNGEE. The CDR3 is made up of 16 amino acids. The CDR3 DNA reads as TGTGCCAGCAGCGGAGGGGTGCTAGCGGCCACAGATACGCAGTATTTT. The encoded protein is CASSGGVLAATDTQYF.

The chain uses TRBV6-2 or TRBV6-3 and TRBJ2-7, with a possible D match to TRBD1 (5 bases). The germline CDR1 and CDR2 sequences are MNHEY and SVGEGT. Between the trimmed V and J ends, which lost 4 bases and 0 bases, there was a span of 10 bases. The CDR3 sequence is 14 residues long. CDR3: CASSSPQGSYEQYF. CDR3 sequence (DNA): TGTGCCAGCAGTTCCCCCCAGGGCTCCTACGAGCAGTACTTC.

The V gene is TRBV3-1 (or the pseudogene TRBV3-2), the J gene TRBJ2-7; 7 positions agree with TRBD1. This CDR3 spans 18 amino acids. The V segment lost 3 bases and the J segment 1 base; nucleotides outside the gene matches: 15. Germline-derived CDR1 and CDR2 are LGHDT and YNNKEL (reference sequence). The CDR3 DNA is TGTGCCAGCAGCCAGGCTGAACCGGGACAGCCACCTTCCTACGAGCAGTACTTC. Its translation: CASSQAEPGQPPSYEQYF.

The CDR3 loop is CASSQRTGSQETQYF. The CDR3 bases are TGTGCCAGCAGCCAAAGGACAGGGTCACAAGAGACCCAGTACTTC. The chain combines TRBV14 with TRBJ2-5, with 8 bases lining up with TRBD1. Germline V gives CDR1 SGHDN, CDR2 FVKESK. CDR3 size: 15 residues. Losses at the gene ends were 2 bases for V and 2 bases for J; bases not matched to a gene: 4. The full variable domain, completed using reference TRBV14 and TRBJ2-5, is EAGVTQFPSHSVIEKGQTVTLRCDPISGHDNLYWYRRVMGKEIKFLLHFVKESKQDESGMPNNRFLAERTGGTYSTLKVQPAELEDSGVYFCASSQRTGSQETQYFGPGTRLLVL.

This clone was detected once. The chain links TRBV3-1 (or the pseudogene TRBV3-2) to TRBJ2-7; TRBD2 agrees at 12 bases. This CDR3 contains 16 residues. The V gene's germline CDR1 is LGHDT and CDR2 YNNKEL (reference sequence). Trimming at V came to 5 bases and at J to 2 bases, leaving 7 bases not matched to a gene. The CDR3 DNA follows: TGTGCCAGCAGCTACACTAGCGGGAGGAGGGCCTACGAGCAGTACTTC. Its translation: CASSYTSGRRAYEQYF.

The rearrangement joins TRBV27 to TRBJ2-3, with D perhaps TRBD1 (5 bases). This CDR3 is built from 16 residues. The V and J ends lost 5 bases and 1 base respectively, with 16 bases between them. Germline V gene data show CDR1 as MNHEY and CDR2 as SMNVEV (reference sequence). The DNA for the CDR3 is TGTGCCAGCAGTCCGCCTGAAGGGGCTGGCACAGATACGCAGTATTTT. Protein product: CASSPPEGAGTDTQYF.

This clone occurred once. The CDR3 DNA reads as TGCAGTGCTAGTTATCGGGGGGGCAATTACAATGAGCAGTTCTTC. It specifies CSASYRGGNYNEQFF. The J gene is TRBJ2-1, the V gene TRBV20-1, with 8 bases aligning to TRBD2. This CDR3 is built from 15 residues. Trimming took 3 bases from V and 4 from J; bases not matched to a gene: 8. Germline lookup yields CDR1 DFQATT and CDR2 SNEGSKA (reference sequence).